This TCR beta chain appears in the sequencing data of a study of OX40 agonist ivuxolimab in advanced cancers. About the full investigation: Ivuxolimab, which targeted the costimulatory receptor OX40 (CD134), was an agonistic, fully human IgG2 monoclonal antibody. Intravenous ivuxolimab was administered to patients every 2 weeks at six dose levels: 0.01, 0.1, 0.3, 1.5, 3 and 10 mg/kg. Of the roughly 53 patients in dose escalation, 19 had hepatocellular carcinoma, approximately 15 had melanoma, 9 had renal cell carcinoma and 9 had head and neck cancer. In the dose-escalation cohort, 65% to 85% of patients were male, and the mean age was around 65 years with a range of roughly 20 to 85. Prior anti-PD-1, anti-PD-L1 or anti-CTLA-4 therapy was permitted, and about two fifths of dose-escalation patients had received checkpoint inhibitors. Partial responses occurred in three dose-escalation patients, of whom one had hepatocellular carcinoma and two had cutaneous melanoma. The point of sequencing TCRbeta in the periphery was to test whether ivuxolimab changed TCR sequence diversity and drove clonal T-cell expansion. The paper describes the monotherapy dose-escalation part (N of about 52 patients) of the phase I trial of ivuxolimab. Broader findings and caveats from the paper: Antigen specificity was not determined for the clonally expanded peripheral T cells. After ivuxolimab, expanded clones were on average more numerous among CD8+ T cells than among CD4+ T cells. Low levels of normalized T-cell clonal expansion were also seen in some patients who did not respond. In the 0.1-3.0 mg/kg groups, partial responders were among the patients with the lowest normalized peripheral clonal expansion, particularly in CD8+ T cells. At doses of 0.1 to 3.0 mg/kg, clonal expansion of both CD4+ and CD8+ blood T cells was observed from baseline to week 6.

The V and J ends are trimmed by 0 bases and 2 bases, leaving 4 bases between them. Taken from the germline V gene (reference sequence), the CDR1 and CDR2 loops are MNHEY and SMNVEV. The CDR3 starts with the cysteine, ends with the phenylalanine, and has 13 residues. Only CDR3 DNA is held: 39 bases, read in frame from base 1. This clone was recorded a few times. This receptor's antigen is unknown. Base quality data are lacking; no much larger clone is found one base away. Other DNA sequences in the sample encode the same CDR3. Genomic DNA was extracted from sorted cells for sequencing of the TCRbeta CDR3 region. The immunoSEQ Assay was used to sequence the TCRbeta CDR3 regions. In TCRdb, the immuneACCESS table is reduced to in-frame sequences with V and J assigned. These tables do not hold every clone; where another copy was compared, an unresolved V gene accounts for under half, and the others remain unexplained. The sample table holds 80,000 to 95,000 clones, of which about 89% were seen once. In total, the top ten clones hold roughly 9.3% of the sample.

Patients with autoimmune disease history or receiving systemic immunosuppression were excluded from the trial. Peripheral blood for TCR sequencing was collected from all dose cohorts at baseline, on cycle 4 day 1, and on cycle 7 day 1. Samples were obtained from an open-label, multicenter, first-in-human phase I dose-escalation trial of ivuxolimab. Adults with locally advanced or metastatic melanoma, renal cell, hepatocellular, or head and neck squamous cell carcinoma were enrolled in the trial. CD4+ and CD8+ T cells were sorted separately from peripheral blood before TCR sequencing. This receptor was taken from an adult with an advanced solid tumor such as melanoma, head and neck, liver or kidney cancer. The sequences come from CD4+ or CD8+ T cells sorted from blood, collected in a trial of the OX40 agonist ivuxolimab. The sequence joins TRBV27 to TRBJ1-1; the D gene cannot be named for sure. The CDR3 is CASSLSLNTEAFF. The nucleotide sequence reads TGTGCCAGCAGTTTATCCCTAAACACTGAAGCTTTCTTT.